This T cell receptor beta chain was observed in a study of T cells in women clearing cervical HPV infection. On the study more broadly: Cases' blood sampling followed lesion detection by median around 23 weeks (90 to 200). Study findings and constraints: Effector/memory and HPV-specific T cells were not isolated, and association timing is unknown.

Germline V gives CDR1 SGHDT, CDR2 YYEEEE. V lost 6 bases, J lost 5 bases, and 6 bases stayed unmatched. The CDR3 spans 13 residues. TCRdb's table, derived via immunoSEQ multiplex PCR, lists solely in-frame clones and lacks some. Here the sample table reports some 20,000 clones. Concerning this clone: What it binds is not known. The CDR3 end falls 3 residues outside the read, so it is completed with the germline J gene.

The V gene is TRBV5-6, the J gene TRBJ2-5, with 8 nucleotides matching TRBD2. The source is a woman between 18 and 69 years old with a cervical HPV16 infection that either progressed to CIN3+ or cleared (not recorded which). The source material was blood buffy coat. CDR3 sequence: CASKLAEMETQYF. CDR3 bases read: TGTGCCAGCAAACTAGCGGAAATGGAGACC.